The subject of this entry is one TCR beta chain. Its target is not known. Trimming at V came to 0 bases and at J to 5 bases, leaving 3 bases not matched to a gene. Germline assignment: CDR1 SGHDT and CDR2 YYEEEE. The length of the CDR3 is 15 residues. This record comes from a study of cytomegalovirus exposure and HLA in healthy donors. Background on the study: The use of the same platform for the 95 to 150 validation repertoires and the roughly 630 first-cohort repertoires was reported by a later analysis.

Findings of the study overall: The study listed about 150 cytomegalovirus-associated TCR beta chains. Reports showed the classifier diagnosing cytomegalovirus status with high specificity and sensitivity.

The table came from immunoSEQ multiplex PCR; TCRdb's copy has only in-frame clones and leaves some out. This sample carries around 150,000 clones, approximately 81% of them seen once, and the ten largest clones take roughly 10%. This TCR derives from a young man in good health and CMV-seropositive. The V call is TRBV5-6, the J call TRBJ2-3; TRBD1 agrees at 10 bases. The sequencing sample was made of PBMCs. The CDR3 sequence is CASSLVRTGGDTQYF. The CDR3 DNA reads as TGTGCCAGCAGCTTGGTTCGGACAGGGGGAGATACGCAGTATTTT.